One and the same sample provided the 28 T cell receptor beta chains below, sequenced in a study of cytomegalovirus exposure and HLA in healthy donors. A multiplex PCR was run with 60 Vbeta primers and 13 Jbeta primers. Method: immunoSEQ multiplex PCR; TCRdb's copy keeps in-frame clones and lacks some. The sample shows about 160,000 clones, and roughly 1.3% sits with its ten largest clones. The sequenced sample consisted of PBMCs. The receptors here all came from an older woman in good health and CMV-seronegative.

About this clone: The CDR3 does not close with the conserved phenylalanine or tryptophan, likely indicating a read error. It is unclear where the CDR3 begins or ends on the DNA, so no DNA is shown, and the CDR3 is as TCRdb lists it. The chain employs TRBV5-8 and TRBJ2-2; TRBD2 is the table's D call and was not checked against the DNA. Per the germline V gene, CDR1 is SGHTS and CDR2 is YDEGEE. The CDR3 has 11 residues if both end residues are counted. CDR3 residues: CASSLATANPK.

J is TRBJ2-1 and V is TRBV9, with 10 bases aligning to TRBD2. The CDR3 sequence is 18 residues long. Losses at the gene ends were 0 bases for V and 4 bases for J; bases not matched to a gene: 10. CDR1 is SGDLS, CDR2 YYNGEE, per germline. The CDR3 DNA follows: TGTGCCAGCAGCGTAGCGTTTCCTCCACTAGCGGGATACAATGAGCAGTTCTTC. Residues: CASSVAFPPLAGYNEQFF.

V gene TRBV4-2 combines with J gene TRBJ2-1; no clear D. This CDR3 is built from 14 residues. V was shortened by 1 base and J by 7 bases, with 11 bases between the two germline ends. Germline V lookup: CDR1 LGHNA, CDR2 YNFKEQ. CDR3 amino acids: CASSQVPSKNEQFF. The DNA for the CDR3 is TGTGCCAGCAGCCAAGTTCCGAGTAAAAATGAGCAGTTCTTC.

V and J are TRBV7-9 and TRBJ1-2; perhaps TRBD1 as D (5 bases). V was pared by 5 bases and J by 8 bases, with 15 bases between. Germline CDR1 is SEHNR and CDR2 is FQNEAQ (reference sequence). This CDR3 is 13 amino acids long. CDR3 in amino acids: CASSHDRAGGYTF. CDR3 DNA sequence: TGTGCCAGCAGCCACGACAGAGCCGGCGGCTACACCTTC.

This CDR3 is CASSPRLAGGSEQFF. The DNA for the CDR3 is TGTGCCAGCAGCCCGCGACTAGCGGGGGGGAGTGAGCAGTTCTTC. The gene calls are TRBV27 and TRBJ2-1, with 14 bases that match TRBD2. This CDR3 has 15 amino acids. V lost 6 bases, J lost 9 bases, and 7 bases stayed unmatched. From germline, CDR1 is MNHEY and CDR2 SMNVEV (reference sequence).

The chain carries TRBV5-6 and TRBJ2-2; D uncertain. CDR3 length equals 15 residues. The germline CDR1 and CDR2 sequences are SGHDT and YYEEEE. Trimming shortened V by 1 base and J by 3 bases, and 10 bases separated the two germline ends. The CDR3 sequence: CASSLRPRDTGELFF. The CDR3 DNA reads TGTGCCAGCAGCTTGCGCCCTAGAGACACCGGGGAGCTGTTTTTT.

The chain carries TRBV10-2 and TRBJ2-4; the D gene is possibly TRBD2 (7 bases). This CDR3 is 16 amino acids long. V lost 3 bases and J 4 bases, leaving 16 bases between the germline ends. CDR1 and CDR2 (germline): WSHSY, SAAADI. CDR3 residues: CASSDEGGTRKNIQYF. CDR3 coding DNA: TGCGCCAGCAGTGATGAGGGAGGGACACGTAAAAACATTCAGTACTTC.

The chain recombines TRBV19 with TRBJ1-2; D remains ambiguous. Germline V CDR1 and CDR2: LNHDA, SQIVND (reference sequence). The CDR3 spans 14 residues. V lost 7 bases and J 8 bases, leaving 20 bases between the germline ends. CDR3 sequence reads: CASTATWGGGGYTF. In nucleotides, the CDR3 is TGTGCCAGTACCGCTACGTGGGGAGGAGGCGGCTACACCTTC. The variable domain in full, completed from reference TRBV19 and TRBJ1-2, reads DGGITQSPKYLFRKEGQNVTLSCEQNLNHDAMYWYRQDPGQGLRLIYYSQIVNDFQKGDIAEGYSVSREKKESFPLTVTSAQKNPTAFYLCASTATWGGGGYTFGSGTRLTVV.

The chain combines TRBV2 with TRBJ1-1, with 7 bases that match TRBD1. The V and J ends lost 6 bases and 4 bases, in that order; junction bases with no gene match: 8. CDR3 size: 14 residues. Germline CDR1 SNHLY, CDR2 FYNNEI. CDR3 nucleotides: TGTGCCAGCAGGTTCGACAGGGTTTTCACTGAAGCTTTCTTT. Its translation: CASRFDRVFTEAFF. The full variable domain, its missing parts supplied by reference TRBV2 and TRBJ1-1, is EPEVTQTPSHQVTQMGQEVILRCVPISNHLYFYWYRQILGQKVEFLVSFYNNEISEKSEIFDDQFSVERPDGSNFTLKIRSTKLEDSAMYFCASRFDRVFTEAFFGQGTRLTVV.

In regard to this clone: The same CDR3 arises from other DNA sequences in this sample as well. The genes are TRBV7-3 and TRBJ2-2, with D maybe TRBD1 (5 bases). The germline V gene has CDR1 SGHTA and CDR2 FQGTGA. The V end was cut by 0 bases, the J end by 6 bases, with 8 bases between. There are 14 residues in the CDR3. The CDR3: CASSLTGVAGELFF. CDR3 coding DNA: TGTGCCAGCAGCTTAACAGGGGTGGCCGGGGAGCTGTTTTTT. Together with reference TRBV7-3 and TRBJ2-2, the CDR3 gives the full variable domain: GAGVSQTPSNKVTEKGKYVELRCDPISGHTALYWYRQSLGQGPEFLIYFQGTGAADDSGLPNDRFFAVRPEGSVSTLKIQRTERGDSAVYLCASSLTGVAGELFFGEGSRLTVL.

V and J are TRBV5-4 and TRBJ1-5; 8 positions agree with TRBD1. The CDR3 spans 18 residues. V dropped 0 bases and J dropped 0; count of bases not matched to a gene: 8. Germline CDR1 SGHNT, CDR2 YYREEE (reference sequence). The CDR3 loop reads CASSLAWTGFYSNQPQHF. The CDR3 DNA follows: TGTGCCAGCAGCTTGGCCTGGACAGGGTTTTATAGCAATCAGCCCCAGCATTTT.

The chain employs TRBV2 and TRBJ2-1, with 10 positions matching TRBD1. The germline V gene has CDR1 SNHLY and CDR2 FYNNEI. V was pared by 4 bases and J by 5 bases, with 8 bases of the junction left unmatched. The CDR3 totals 16 residues. CDR3 in DNA: TGTGCCAGCAGTGTTTTTTTGGACAGGGGGGACAATGAGCAGTTCTTC. Protein: CASSVFLDRGDNEQFF. Together with reference TRBV2 and TRBJ2-1, the CDR3 gives the full variable domain: EPEVTQTPSHQVTQMGQEVILRCVPISNHLYFYWYRQILGQKVEFLVSFYNNEISEKSEIFDDQFSVERPDGSNFTLKIRSTKLEDSAMYFCASSVFLDRGDNEQFFGPGTRLTVL.

V gene TRBV10-2 combines with J gene TRBJ1-5; D is undetermined. Per the germline V gene, CDR1 is WSHSY and CDR2 is SAAADI. Trimming cost V 2 bases and J 6 bases, with 8 bases left between them. The CDR3 is made up of 13 amino acids. The CDR3 DNA follows: TGCGCCAGCAGTGAGCTGCGGGGTCAGCCCCAGCATTTT. Amino acids: CASSELRGQPQHF.

This chain connects TRBV6-1 to TRBJ1-2; 9 positions match TRBD1. J lost 8 bases, V lost 2 bases, and 6 bases had no gene match. CDR3 length: 14 amino acids. The germline V gene encodes CDR1 MNHNS and CDR2 SASEGT. CDR3 bases: TGTGCCAGCAGTGAATGGGGACAGGGTGGAGGCTACACCTTC. Amino acids: CASSEWGQGGGYTF.

V usage is TRBV7-3 and J usage is TRBJ2-7; 8 nucleotides align to TRBD1. The J segment lost 6 bases and the V segment lost 0 bases, leaving 4 bases of the junction unmatched. This CDR3 contains 14 residues. Germline values: CDR1 SGHTA, CDR2 FQGTGA. The DNA for the CDR3 is TGTGCCAGCAGCTTAACCGGACAGGGAAGCGAGCAGTACTTC. Amino acid sequence: CASSLTGQGSEQYF. Together with reference TRBV7-3 and TRBJ2-7, the CDR3 gives the full variable domain: GAGVSQTPSNKVTEKGKYVELRCDPISGHTALYWYRQSLGQGPEFLIYFQGTGAADDSGLPNDRFFAVRPEGSVSTLKIQRTERGDSAVYLCASSLTGQGSEQYFGPGTRLTVT.

V is TRBV5-1 and J is TRBJ2-5; 8 bases map to TRBD2. J lost 2 bases, V lost 2 bases, and 5 bases had no gene match. CDR3 length: 15 residues. The germline V gene encodes CDR1 SGHRS and CDR2 YFSETQ. The CDR3, as DNA: TGCGCCAGCAGCTTCGGGGGGGTGGGACAAGAGACCCAGTACTTC. Protein: CASSFGGVGQETQYF. Full variable domain (outside the CDR3, taken from reference TRBV5-1 and TRBJ2-5): KAGVTQTPRYLIKTRGQQVTLSCSPISGHRSVSWYQQTPGQGLQFLFEYFSETQRNKGNFPGRFSGRQFSNSRSEMNVSTLELGDSALYLCASSFGGVGQETQYFGPGTRLLVL.

The V gene is TRBV7-3, the J gene TRBJ2-1, with 8 bases matching TRBD2. Germline CDR1 and CDR2: SGHTA and FQGTGA. CDR3 length: 16 residues. The V segment lost 3 bases and the J segment 3 bases; nucleotides outside the gene matches: 7. CDR3 nucleotide sequence: TGTGCCAGCAGCTTCGGGGGGGCTAGCGACTACAATGAGCAGTTCTTC. Its translation: CASSFGGASDYNEQFF.

The V and J genes are TRBV5-1 and TRBJ1-4; the match to TRBD1 covers 7 bases. The germline V gene has CDR1 SGHRS and CDR2 YFSETQ. V trimming: 6 bases; J trimming: 7 bases; junction bases outside the gene matches: 12. CDR3 length: 15 residues. The CDR3 bases are TGCGCCAGCACCCGAGACAGGGTAGGCGGTGAAAAACTGTTTTTT. Protein product: CASTRDRVGGEKLFF.

This chain links TRBV5-1 with TRBJ1-2; D is possibly TRBD1 (5 bases). Germline assignment: CDR1 SGHRS and CDR2 YFSETQ. CDR3 size: 14 residues. Trimming cost V 0 bases and J 2 bases, with 8 bases left between them. CDR3 in amino acids: CASSLVAGNYGYTF. Written as DNA, the CDR3 is TGCGCCAGCAGCTTGGTCGCAGGGAACTATGGCTACACCTTC.

The rearrangement links TRBV28 to TRBJ2-7; TRBD2 matches at 7 bases. Germline V gene sequence: CDR1 MDHEN, CDR2 SYDVKM. With 10 bases clipped from V and 2 bases from J, the junction kept 2 bases outside the gene matches. This CDR3 is 11 amino acids long. CDR3 region: CAIGGTYEQYF. DNA for the CDR3: TGTGCCATCGGGGGGACCTACGAGCAGTACTTC.

J is TRBJ2-2 and V is TRBV7-2; TRBD2 aligns across 7 bases. The CDR3 has 16 amino acids. Germline V gene sequence: CDR1 SGHTA, CDR2 FQGNSA. V lost 5 bases, J lost 0 bases, and 6 bases stayed unmatched. This chain's CDR3 is CASSGRLAPNTGELFF. In nucleotides, the CDR3 is TGTGCCAGCAGCGGCAGACTAGCTCCGAACACCGGGGAGCTGTTTTTT.

This rearrangement joins TRBV2 to TRBJ1-5; the D gene is possibly TRBD1 (6 bases). CDR1 and CDR2 (germline): SNHLY, FYNNEI. The CDR3 extends over 13 amino acids. Trimming removed 7 bases at V and 7 bases at J, with 14 bases between. The CDR3 sequence: CASKGESGQPQHF. CDR3 bases: TGTGCCAGCAAGGGGGAGTCGGGCCAGCCCCAGCATTTT.

Of note for this clone: Sequence at one end of the junction differs from germline and may be a read error. V and J are TRBV15 and TRBJ2-4; 10 bases match TRBD2. The CDR3 spans 15 residues. The V gene's germline CDR1 is LNHNV and CDR2 YYDKDF (reference sequence). CDR3 sequence reads: CATSIWLAGDNIRYF. CDR3 bases: TGTGCCACCAGCATATGGCTAGCGGGGGATAACATTCGGTACTTC.

V and J are TRBV10-3 and TRBJ1-1; 11 nucleotides agree with TRBD1. After removal of 11 bases from V and 5 bases from J, the junction contained 7 bases not matched to a gene. This CDR3 has 13 amino acids. CDR1 ENHRY and CDR2 SYGVKD come from the germline V gene. DNA of the CDR3: TGTGCCGGAGGACAGGGGGCTCGGACTGAAGCTTTCTTT. The encoded protein is CAGGQGARTEAFF.

The chain employs TRBV2 and TRBJ2-2; D unclear. This CDR3 spans 12 amino acids. The V gene's germline CDR1 is SNHLY and CDR2 FYNNEI. Trimming shortened V by 5 bases and J by 6 bases, and 7 bases separated the two germline ends. The DNA for the CDR3 is TGTGCCAGCAGTTATGGGCCCGGGGAGCTGTTTTTT. Residues: CASSYGPGELFF.

The CDR3 sequence is CATVPLANEQFF. The CDR3 nucleotides are TGTGCCACGGTCCCTCTCGCTAATGAGCAGTTCTTC. This chain connects TRBV2 to TRBJ2-1, with unresolved D. V shed 10 bases and J shed 7 bases, with 14 bases lying between them. CDR3 length: 12 amino acids. Looked up from germline, CDR1 is SNHLY and CDR2 is FYNNEI.

The V and J genes are TRBV15 and TRBJ1-1; 8 nucleotides line up with TRBD1. Looked up from germline, CDR1 is LNHNV and CDR2 is YYDKDF (reference sequence). V shed 5 bases and J 4 bases; nucleotides not matched to a gene: 9. The CDR3 sequence is 15 residues long. The CDR3: CATSVTRGPGTEAFF. The CDR3 bases are TGTGCCACCAGCGTGACCAGGGGGCCGGGCACTGAAGCTTTCTTT.

The chain recombines TRBV27 with TRBJ2-3; 8 bases line up with TRBD2. Germline trimming cut 3 bases from V and 4 bases from J; bases unmatched to any gene: 15. CDR1 is MNHEY and CDR2 is SMNVEV in the germline V gene (reference sequence). The CDR3 contains 18 residues. The CDR3 here is CASSFSPVPGTRSDTQYF. In DNA, the CDR3 is TGTGCCAGCAGTTTCTCCCCGGTCCCCGGGACTAGATCAGATACGCAGTATTTT.